This T cell receptor beta chain was sequenced for a study of post-analysis software for immune sequencing data. Each TCR beta cDNA library carried unique molecular identifiers. One entry per CDR3 protein, called by TCRdb with MiXCR from the PCR reads. This repertoire shows approximately 460,000 distinct CDR3 sequences, roughly 45% found once; its top ten account for 9% to 14%. The TCR originated in a girl under 18 with multiple sclerosis. Sequenced: blood.

CDR3 amino acids: CASSDGGTQYF. In DNA form, the CDR3 reads TGCGCCAGCAGCGACGGGGGGACGCAGTATTTT. The gene calls are TRBV5-1 and TRBJ2-3; 7 bases match TRBD2. Germline V CDR1 and CDR2: SGHRS, YFSETQ. V shed 4 bases and J 9 bases; nucleotides not matched to a gene: 2. The length of the CDR3 is 11 residues.